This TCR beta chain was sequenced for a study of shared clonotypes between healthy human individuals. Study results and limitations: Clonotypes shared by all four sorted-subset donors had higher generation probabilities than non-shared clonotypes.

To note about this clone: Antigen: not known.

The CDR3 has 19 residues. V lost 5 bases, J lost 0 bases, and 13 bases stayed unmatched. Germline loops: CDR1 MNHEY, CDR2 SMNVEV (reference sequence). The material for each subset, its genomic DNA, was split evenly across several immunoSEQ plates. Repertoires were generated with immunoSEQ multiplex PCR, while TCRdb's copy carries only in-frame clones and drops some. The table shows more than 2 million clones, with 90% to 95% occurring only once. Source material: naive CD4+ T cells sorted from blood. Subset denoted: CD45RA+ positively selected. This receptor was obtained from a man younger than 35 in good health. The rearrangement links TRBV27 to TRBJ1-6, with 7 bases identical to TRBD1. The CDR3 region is CASSPAADRKSSYNSPLHF. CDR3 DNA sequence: TGTGCCAGCAGTCCCGCTGCGGACAGGAAAAGCTCCTATAATTCACCCCTCCACTTT.